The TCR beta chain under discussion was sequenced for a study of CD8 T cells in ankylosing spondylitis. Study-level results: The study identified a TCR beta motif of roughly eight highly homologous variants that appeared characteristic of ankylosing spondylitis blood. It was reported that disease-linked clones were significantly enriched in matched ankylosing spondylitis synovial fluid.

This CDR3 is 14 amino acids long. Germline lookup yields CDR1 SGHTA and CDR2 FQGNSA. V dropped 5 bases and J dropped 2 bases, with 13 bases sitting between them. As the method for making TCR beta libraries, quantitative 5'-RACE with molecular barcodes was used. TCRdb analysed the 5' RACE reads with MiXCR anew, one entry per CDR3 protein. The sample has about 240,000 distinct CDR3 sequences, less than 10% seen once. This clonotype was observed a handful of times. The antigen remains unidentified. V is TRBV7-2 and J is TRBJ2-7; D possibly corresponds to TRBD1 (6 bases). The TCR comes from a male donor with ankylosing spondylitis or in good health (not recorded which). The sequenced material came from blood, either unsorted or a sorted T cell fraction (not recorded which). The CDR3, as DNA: TGTGCCAGCAGCCCCTGGGGGACAACCTACGAGCAGTACTTC. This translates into CASSPWGTTYEQYF.